A selection of T cell receptor beta chains follows, all from one sample in a study of Ad26.COV2.S vaccination and SARS-CoV-2 variants. Here immunoSEQ multiplex PCR was the method, and the copy in TCRdb shows in-frame clones only, minus some. The data show some 290,000 clones, about 82% seen once. The material sequenced was peripheral blood, taken in a trial of Ad26.COV2.S vaccine versus placebo. The source of these receptors is a person aged 18-65 years who received the Ad26.COV2.S COVID-19 vaccine or a placebo. Both conserved end residues are part of each CDR3. Rows may omit the clone size; those that give it use once, few, many or a size class.

V | size | CDR3
TRBV6-2/TRBV6-3 | - | CASSKAGTEIIEAFF
TRBV25-1 | - | CASSESGGRSYEQYF
TRBV6-2/TRBV6-3 | - | CASSQDRYEQYF
TRBV7-2 | - | CASSLNRGGEQFF
TRBV14 | - | CASSRQMGAGTVEKLFF
TRBV10-2 | - | CASSVEGTGLAGGGELFF
TRBV6-6 | - | CASSSYTTGVLETQYF
TRBV5-1 | - | CASSLRVNTEAFF
TRBV2 | - | CATTRGLGNTIYF
TRBV10-1 | once | CASSDRLIPGQEPYNEQFF
TRBV3-1/TRBV3-2 | - | CASSQTYSNQPQHF
TRBV3-1/TRBV3-2 | - | CASSSQASGAILTF
TRBV7-2 | - | CASSLQGLSGELFF
TRBV28 | - | CASRDQEIGGYTF
TRBV3-1/TRBV3-2 | - | CASSQDLAGGLAKNIQYF
TRBV3-1/TRBV3-2 | - | CASSQVTSGEQYF
TRBV10-2 | few | CASTDDNYGYTF
TRBV5-1 | - | CASSLVAGESYEQYF
TRBV4-3 | - | CASSQDSQGAQHF
TRBV5-6 | once | CASSLWRGSGGTDTQYF
TRBV6-2/TRBV6-3 | - | CASSSGTRDSDF
TRBV30 | - | CASLAGHRSKKDTEAFF
TRBV5-1 | - | CASSLDRVTGELFF
TRBV2 | - | CASRLTGGPWDEQFF
TRBV5-1 | - | CASSPGDPNQPQHF
TRBV7-6 | - | CASRRTVGSEAFF
TRBV6-1 | - | CASSEGFTQPQHF
TRBV5-1 | - | CASSSSYEQYF
TRBV7-2 | - | CASSLRGTAMNTEAFF
TRBV19 | - | CASSWTGDNSPLHF
TRBV3-1/TRBV3-2 | - | CASTLGSSGNTIYF
TRBV5-1 | - | CASSLKETQYF
TRBV3-1/TRBV3-2 | - | CASSQDIGGPTDTQYF
TRBV29-1 | - | CSVTTGGNGNSPLHF
TRBV18 | - | CASSPYAGGTEAFF
TRBV11-2 | - | CASSLEADNEQFF
TRBV6-5 | - | CASSYSRERPNTEAFF
TRBV5-1 | - | CASSLFGQGESGELFF
TRBV6-2/TRBV6-3 | - | CASTPLRGQGPDTQYF